This T cell receptor (beta chain) was identified during a study of CD8+ T cells in alopecia areata. Study observations and caveats: Mouse data revealed clearer TCR sharing than patient data did, a gap possibly tied to HLA. Higher clonality than in normal scalp was seen in lesional scalp, especially alopecia totalis/universalis.

In the case of this clone: The antigen remains unidentified.

The CDR3 extends over 11 amino acids. Germline V lookup: CDR1 DFQATT, CDR2 SNEGSKA (reference sequence). Investigators isolated RNA and reverse transcribed it into cDNA to act as the sequencing template. Sequencing used immunoSEQ multiplex PCR; TCRdb keeps in-frame clones, though not all of them. Found here are more than 85,000 clones, roughly two fifths of them singletons; the top ten hold about 0.79%. The sample taken for sequencing was CD4+ T cells sorted from blood. This clonotype originated in a human donor with alopecia areata. This chain joins TRBV20-1 and TRBJ2-1, with D hard to call. The CDR3 spells CRATTENEQFF. The DNA for the CDR3 is TGCAGGGCAACGACGGAAAATGAGCAGTTCTTC.